This T cell receptor beta chain was identified during a study of T cell changes during pregnancy in multiple sclerosis. Trimming shortened V by 3 bases and J by 5 bases, and 11 bases separated the two germline ends. This CDR3 region has 13 residues. Germline V gene data show CDR1 as MNHEY and CDR2 as SMNVEV (reference sequence). TCRdb's table, derived via immunoSEQ multiplex PCR, lists solely in-frame clones and lacks some. The sample carries about 87,000 clones, approximately 92% recorded once. This clonotype originated in a female donor in good health, enrolled as a control in a pregnancy study. The sample consisted of peripheral blood, taken in the third trimester of pregnancy. The rearrangement links TRBV27 to TRBJ2-7; D may be TRBD1 (6 bases). The chain's CDR3 is CASSFQGSHEQYF. The DNA of the CDR3 is TGTGCCAGCAGTTTCCAGGGGTCCCACGAGCAGTACTTC.